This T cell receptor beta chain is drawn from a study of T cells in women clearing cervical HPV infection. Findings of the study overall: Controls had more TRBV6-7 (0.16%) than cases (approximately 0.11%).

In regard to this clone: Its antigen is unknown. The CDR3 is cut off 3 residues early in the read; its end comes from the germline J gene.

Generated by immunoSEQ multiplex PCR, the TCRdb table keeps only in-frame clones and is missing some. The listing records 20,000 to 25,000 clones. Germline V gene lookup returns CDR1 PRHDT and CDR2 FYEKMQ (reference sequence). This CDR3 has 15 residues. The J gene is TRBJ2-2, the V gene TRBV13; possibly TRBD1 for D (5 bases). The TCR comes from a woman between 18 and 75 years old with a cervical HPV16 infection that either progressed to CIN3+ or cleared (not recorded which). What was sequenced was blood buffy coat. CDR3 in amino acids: CASSLGTDLGSPLFF. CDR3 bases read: TGTGCCAGCAGCTTAGGGACAGATTTGGGATCACCG.